Below, one TCR beta chain is given with its context. These data originate in a study of response to subunit inactivated influenza vaccine. Each CDR3 protein gets one entry after TCRdb re-called the RT-PCR reads with MiXCR. The profile shows about 780,000 distinct CDR3 sequences, roughly 20% of them singletons. V lost 4 bases to trimming and J lost 4 bases, with 7 bases between them. The V gene's germline CDR1 is SNHLY and CDR2 FYNNEI. The length of the CDR3 is 13 residues. The sample was PBMCs from blood, taken 5 days after vaccination. The receptor was isolated from a man aged 45-65 years who received an inactivated influenza vaccine. The chain joins TRBV2 to TRBJ2-2, with D uncertain. CDR3 sequence: CASSVSSTGELFF. CDR3 coding DNA: TGTGCCAGCAGTGTTAGTAGCACCGGGGAGCTGTTTTTT. Variable domain in full (rest from reference TRBV2 and TRBJ2-2): EPEVTQTPSHQVTQMGQEVILRCVPISNHLYFYWYRQILGQKVEFLVSFYNNEISEKSEIFDDQFSVERPDGSNFTLKIRSTKLEDSAMYFCASSVSSTGELFFGEGSRLTVL.